What follows are 17 T cell receptor beta chains derived from one specimen sequenced in a study of blood T cells in healthy people across ages. Using a J-beta primer mix together with a sample-barcoded 5' primer, a second PCR was run for roughly 7 to 11 cycles. TCRdb reprocessed the 5' RACE reads with MiXCR, giving one entry per CDR3 protein. Altogether a few hundred thousand distinct CDR3 sequences are present, 27% being singletons, with the ten largest covering 3% to 4%. This sample was shared with a second study, whose subject was T cells of mothers and their children.

Sequencing was carried out using blood. Source of these receptors: a boy aged 2-15 years in good health.

In its sample, this clonotype was seen a few times. The chain uses TRBV6-1 and TRBJ2-7; D possibly matches TRBD1 or TRBD2 (5 bases each). Trimming left V 6 bases short and J 2 bases short, with 20 bases between. Germline V CDR1 and CDR2: MNHNS, SASEGT. This CDR3 contains 16 residues. Here the CDR3 DNA reads TGTGCCAGCAGCCGGGACCGAGGACTTGATCCCTACGAGCAGTACTTC. Amino acids: CASSRDRGLDPYEQYF.

A remark on this clonotype: This may arise from a read error, as a much more abundant clone is one base away. The rearrangement joins TRBV5-1 to TRBJ2-5, with 7 positions matching TRBD1. Looked up from germline, CDR1 is SGHRS and CDR2 is YFSETQ. The CDR3 consists of 17 residues. CDR3 protein: CASSLEGAGSGFNEQCF. The CDR3 region has the DNA TGCGCCAGCAGCTTGGAGGGGGCAGGTTCGGGGTTTAACGAGCAGTGCTTC.

V usage is TRBV11-2 and J usage is TRBJ1-1; weak D call: TRBD1 (5 bases). The CDR3 has 16 residues. The V end lost 7 bases, the J end lost 5 bases, and 23 bases lay between the germline ends. CDR1 SGHAT and CDR2 FQNNGV come from the germline V gene. CDR3 nucleotides: TGTGCCAGCACCCTAGAGGGTACAGGAGGGGAAACTGAAGCTTTCTTT. Its protein product is CASTLEGTGGETEAFF.

This clonotype was detected only once. The chain combines TRBV3-1 with TRBJ2-1, with TRBD2 identical over 12 bases. Germline V CDR1 and CDR2: LGHDT, YNNKEL (reference sequence). CDR3 size: 18 residues. J was trimmed by 4 bases and V by 2 bases; bases with no gene match: 9. CDR3 nucleotide sequence: TGTGCCAGCAGCCAAAGGGCTAGCGGGAGGGCCGTTTACAATGAGCAGTTCTTC. Amino acids: CASSQRASGRAVYNEQFF.

This chain uses TRBV6-5 with TRBJ2-3; weak D call: TRBD2 (6 bases). CDR1 is MNHEY, CDR2 SVGAGI, per germline. Trimming took 5 bases from V and 1 from J, leaving 13 bases between them. The CDR3 is 15 amino acids. The CDR3 region is CASSPGTLRTDTQYF. The CDR3 coding sequence is TGTGCCAGCAGTCCAGGGACTCTCCGCACAGATACGCAGTATTTT.

Comment on this clonotype: Given a much more abundant clone one base away, this may be a read error. J is TRBJ2-1 and V is TRBV10-3, with 15 bases matching TRBD2. The junction had 13 bases not matched to a gene; V was cut back by 11 bases and J by 8 bases. Germline assignment: CDR1 ENHRY and CDR2 SYGVKD. This CDR3 has 16 residues. CDR3 nucleotide sequence: TGTGCCGTCTCCGCGGGACTAGCGGGGGGCCAAGATGAGCAGTTCTTC. This translates into CAVSAGLAGGQDEQFF.

This chain uses TRBV30 with TRBJ2-7; 7 positions match TRBD1. CDR3 size: 14 residues. Per the germline V gene, CDR1 is GTSNPN and CDR2 is SVGIG (reference sequence). V lost 4 bases, J lost 0 bases, and 6 bases stayed unmatched. CDR3: CAWIDRVNSYEQYF. For the CDR3, the DNA is TGTGCCTGGATCGACAGGGTAAACTCCTACGAGCAGTACTTC.

V and J are TRBV3-1 and TRBJ1-2; D might be TRBD1 (6 bases). The CDR3 runs to 14 residues. Trimming removed 1 base at V and 3 bases at J, with 9 bases between. Germline CDR1 reads LGHDT; CDR2 reads YNNKEL (reference sequence). This chain's CDR3 is CASSQGTAHYGYTF. The CDR3 nucleotides are TGTGCCAGCAGCCAAGGGACAGCACACTATGGCTACACCTTC. Drawing the rest from reference TRBV3-1 and TRBJ1-2, the complete variable domain is DTAVSQTPKYLVTQMGNDKSIKCEQNLGHDTMYWYKQDSKKFLKIMFSYNNKELIINETVPNRFSPKSPDKAHLNLHINSLELGDSAVYFCASSQGTAHYGYTFGSGTRLTVV.

The gene calls are TRBV9 and TRBJ2-1; 9 bases line up with TRBD1. Germline CDR1 SGDLS, CDR2 YYNGEE. CDR3 length: 16 residues. With 0 bases clipped from V and 4 bases from J, the junction kept 5 bases outside the gene matches. The CDR3 nucleotides are TGTGCCAGCAGCGTAGGAGGGACAGGGACGTACAATGAGCAGTTCTTC. Translation gives CASSVGGTGTYNEQFF. The complete variable domain, with remaining parts taken from reference TRBV9 and TRBJ2-1, reads DSGVTQTPKHLITATGQRVTLRCSPRSGDLSVYWYQQSLDQGLQFLIQYYNGEERAKGNILERFSAQQFPDLHSELNLSSLELGDSALYFCASSVGGTGTYNEQFFGPGTRLTVL.

This sequence joins TRBV5-1 and TRBJ2-7; a possible D gene is TRBD1 (8 bases). Germline V CDR1 and CDR2: SGHRS, YFSETQ. Trimming took 0 bases from V and 4 from J, leaving 20 bases between them. The CDR3 covers 17 residues. The CDR3, as DNA: TGCGCCAGCAGCTTGGGGGCTAGCGGTGGACAGGGTTACGAGCAGTACTTC. This codes for CASSLGASGGQGYEQYF.

This clonotype has only a few counts. The chain has TRBV29-1 and TRBJ1-1; tentatively, D is TRBD1 (6 bases). With 4 bases removed from V and 3 bases from J, the gap between germline ends came to 18 bases. The germline V gene encodes CDR1 SQVTM and CDR2 ANQGSEA. The CDR3 spans 15 residues. CDR3 nucleotides: TGCAGCGTTGTTGGGACGGGACACCTAGACACTGAAGCTTTCTTT. Residues: CSVVGTGHLDTEAFF.

V is TRBV3-1 and J is TRBJ2-5, with a tentative D call TRBD1 (6 bases). Trimming shortened V by 3 bases and J by 6 bases, and 11 bases separated the two germline ends. Germline V gene sequence: CDR1 LGHDT, CDR2 YNNKEL (reference sequence). The CDR3 has 13 amino acids. The CDR3 coding sequence is TGTGCCAGCAGCCATGGACAGTTAAAGACCCAGTACTTC. It codes for CASSHGQLKTQYF.

This clonotype was found once. The chain combines TRBV5-1 with TRBJ2-1; TRBD2 matches at 12 bases. The CDR3 runs to 16 residues. CDR1 is SGHRS and CDR2 is YFSETQ in the germline V gene. V dropped 4 bases and J dropped 8; count of bases not matched to a gene: 10. As DNA, the CDR3 is TGCGCCAGCAGCCAGAAACTAGCGGGAGGTCTGGATGAGCAGTTCTTC. Encoded protein: CASSQKLAGGLDEQFF.

The genes are TRBV29-1 and TRBJ2-3; D not certain. Germline V lookup: CDR1 SQVTM, CDR2 ANQGSEA. The CDR3 extends over 13 amino acids. Trimming stripped 1 base from V and 6 bases from J, with 11 bases between. The CDR3 loop is CSVEALLSDTQYF. The CDR3 DNA is TGCAGCGTTGAAGCCCTGTTGTCGGATACGCAGTATTTT.

The J gene is TRBJ2-7, the V gene TRBV6-2 or TRBV6-3; 9 nucleotides line up with TRBD1. V was pared by 8 bases and J by 4 bases, with 6 bases of the junction left unmatched. The CDR3 spans 13 residues. CDR1 MNHEY and CDR2 SVGEGT come from the germline V gene. Here the CDR3 DNA reads TGTGCCAGCGGGACAGGGAACGGTTACGAGCAGTACTTC. Protein sequence: CASGTGNGYEQYF.

The V gene is TRBV7-2, the J gene TRBJ2-3; D remains unclear. Germline V gives CDR1 SGHTA, CDR2 FQGNSA. The CDR3 spans 12 residues. The V end was cut by 6 bases, the J end by 7 bases, with 11 bases between. The CDR3 protein is CASSSARHTQYF. DNA for the CDR3: TGTGCCAGCAGTTCCGCCCGGCATACGCAGTATTTT.

The genes are TRBV7-2 and TRBJ2-1, with D perhaps matching TRBD2 (5 bases). Germline-derived CDR1 and CDR2 are SGHTA and FQGNSA. The CDR3 extends over 13 amino acids. V gave up 4 bases and J gave up 8 bases, with 12 bases separating them. Here the CDR3 reads CASSSTTHHEQFF. The CDR3 DNA follows: TGTGCCAGCAGCTCGACTACCCATCATGAGCAGTTCTTC.